These T cell receptor beta chains were read from a single sample in a study of shared clonotypes between healthy human individuals. Repertoires were generated with immunoSEQ multiplex PCR, while TCRdb's copy carries only in-frame clones and drops some. The table shows 740,000 or so clones, with about 80% occurring only once. The specimen sequenced was memory CD4+ T cells sorted from blood. These receptors came from a woman in her twenties or thirties in good health. The CDR3 runs from the conserved cysteine through the conserved F or W. A D gene is named only where the DNA matches it firmly. Clone size, where shown, is once, few, many, or a class for clones that have expanded.

V,D,J,size,DNA,CDR3
TRBV29-1,-,TRBJ2-3,few,TGCAGCGTCACCCCGAGGACTCCAGATACGCAGTATTTT,CSVTPRTPDTQYF
TRBV30,-,TRBJ1-1,-,TGTGCCTGGAGTGTACCTCGCCCCGCTACTGAAGCTTTCTTT,CAWSVPRPATEAFF
TRBV10-1,-,TRBJ1-2,-,TGCGCCAGCAGCCCGGACGGGAACTATGGCTACACCTTC,CASSPDGNYGYTF
TRBV11-3,TRBD2,TRBJ2-2,-,TGTGCCAGCAGCCCCGTGGGACTAGCGGAGGCGAACACCGGGGAGCTGTTTTTT,CASSPVGLAEANTGELFF
TRBV5-1,TRBD1,TRBJ2-7,-,TGCGCCAGCAGCGCCGGGACAGGGAGCAGCGAGCAGTACTTC,CASSAGTGSSEQYF
TRBV4-1,-,TRBJ2-2,-,TGCGCCAGCAGCCAAGTGTCCACCGGGGAGCTGTTTTTT,CASSQVSTGELFF
TRBV13,-,TRBJ2-4,-,TGTGCCAGCAGCCAAATCGCATCCAACATTCAGTACTTC,CASSQIASNIQYF
TRBV5-1,-,TRBJ1-6,-,TGCGCCAGCAGCAGCGACAGAAATAATTCACCCCTCCACTTT,CASSSDRNNSPLHF
TRBV18,TRBD1,TRBJ2-7,-,TGTGCCAGCTCACGGGACAGCAACTACGAGCAGTACTTC,CASSRDSNYEQYF
TRBV5-1,TRBD2,TRBJ2-1,-,TGCGCCAGCAGCTTGGGACTAGCGGGACCGGATGAGCAGTTCTTC,CASSLGLAGPDEQFF
TRBV28,TRBD2,TRBJ2-2,-,TGTGCCAGCAGTCCGGGACTAGTAAACACCGGGGAGCTGTTTTTT,CASSPGLVNTGELFF
TRBV2,TRBD1,TRBJ2-1,-,TGTGCCAGCAGTTTTGGACAGGCCCAGTTTAATGAGCAGTTCTTC,CASSFGQAQFNEQFF
TRBV11-2,-,TRBJ2-7,-,TGTGCCAGCAGCTCCCGCATCGGGTCCGAGCAGTACTTC,CASSSRIGSEQYF
TRBV6-1,-,TRBJ1-2,-,TGTGCCAGCAGTGAAAAGAGGCCAGACCTGTATGGCTACACCTTC,CASSEKRPDLYGYTF
TRBV5-1,-,TRBJ1-4,-,TGCGCCAGCAGCTTGGAGGGGCGGGCTTGGGAAAAACTGTTTTTT,CASSLEGRAWEKLFF